This T cell receptor (beta chain) is drawn from a study of response to subunit inactivated influenza vaccine. One entry per CDR3 protein results from TCRdb running MiXCR on the RT-PCR reads. The profile shows roughly 760,000 distinct CDR3 sequences, 21% of them singletons. This CDR3 contains 17 residues. Germline lookup yields CDR1 MNHEY and CDR2 SMNVEV (reference sequence). V gave up 6 bases and J gave up 0 bases; unmatched junction bases: 12. Study results and limitations: Only a handful of new T cells, the authors suggested, are recruited with each seasonal influenza vaccination.

Regarding this clonotype: Its antigen is currently unknown.

This sample comprised PBMCs from blood, obtained less than 6 days after vaccination. The chain combines TRBV27 with TRBJ1-2, with TRBD1 matching over 8 bases. The sequence came from a man aged 50 to 60 who received an inactivated influenza vaccine. The CDR3 sequence: CASSSDRDYSSNYGYTF. The CDR3 nucleotides are TGTGCCAGCAGCTCGGACAGGGACTATTCCTCTAACTATGGCTACACCTTC.